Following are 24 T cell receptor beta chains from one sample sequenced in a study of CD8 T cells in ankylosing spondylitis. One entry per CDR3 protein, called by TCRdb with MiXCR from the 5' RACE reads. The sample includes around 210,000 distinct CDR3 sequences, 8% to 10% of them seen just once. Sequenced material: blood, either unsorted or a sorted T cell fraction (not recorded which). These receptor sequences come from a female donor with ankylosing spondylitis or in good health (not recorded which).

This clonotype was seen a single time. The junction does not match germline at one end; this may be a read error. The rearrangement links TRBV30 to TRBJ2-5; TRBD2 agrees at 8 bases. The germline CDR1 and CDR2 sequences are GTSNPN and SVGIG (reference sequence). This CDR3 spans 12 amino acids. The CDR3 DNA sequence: TGTGCCTGGGGACTAGCCCAAGAGGCCCAGTACTTC. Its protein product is CAWGLAQEAQYF.

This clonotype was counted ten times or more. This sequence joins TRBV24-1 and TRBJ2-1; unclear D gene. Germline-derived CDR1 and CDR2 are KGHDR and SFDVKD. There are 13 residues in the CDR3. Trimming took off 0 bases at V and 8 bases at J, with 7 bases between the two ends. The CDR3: CATSDLPSDEQFF. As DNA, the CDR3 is TGTGCCACCAGTGATTTGCCGAGCGATGAGCAGTTCTTC.

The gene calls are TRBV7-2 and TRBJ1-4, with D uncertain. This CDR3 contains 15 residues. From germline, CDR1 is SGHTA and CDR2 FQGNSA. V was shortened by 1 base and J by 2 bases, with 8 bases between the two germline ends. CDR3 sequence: CASSLVARTNEKLFF. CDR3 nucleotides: TGTGCCAGCAGCTTAGTAGCACGGACTAATGAAAAACTGTTTTTT. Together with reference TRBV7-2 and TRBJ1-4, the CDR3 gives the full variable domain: GAGVSQSPSNKVTEKGKDVELRCDPISGHTALYWYRQSLGQGLEFLIYFQGNSAPDKSGLPSDRFSAERTGGSVSTLTIQRTQQEDSAVYLCASSLVARTNEKLFFGSGTQLSVL.

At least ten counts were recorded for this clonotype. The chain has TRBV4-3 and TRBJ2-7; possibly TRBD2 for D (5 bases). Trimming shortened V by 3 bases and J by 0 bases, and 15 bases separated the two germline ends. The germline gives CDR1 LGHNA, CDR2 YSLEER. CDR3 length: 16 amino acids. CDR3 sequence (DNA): TGCGCCAGCAGCCATGGAGCGGAAATTAGCTCCTACGAGCAGTACTTC. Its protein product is CASSHGAEISSYEQYF.

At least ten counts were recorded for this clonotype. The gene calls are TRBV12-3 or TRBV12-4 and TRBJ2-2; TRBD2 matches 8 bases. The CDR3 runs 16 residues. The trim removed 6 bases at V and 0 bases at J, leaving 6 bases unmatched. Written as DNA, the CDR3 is TGTGCCAGCAGCTCCGGACTAGCCGCGAACACCGGGGAGCTGTTTTTT. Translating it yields CASSSGLAANTGELFF.

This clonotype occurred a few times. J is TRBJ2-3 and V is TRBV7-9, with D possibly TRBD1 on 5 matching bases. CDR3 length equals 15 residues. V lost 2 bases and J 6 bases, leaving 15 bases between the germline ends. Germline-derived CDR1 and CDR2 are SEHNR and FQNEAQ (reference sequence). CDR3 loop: CASSLFRVTQDTQYF. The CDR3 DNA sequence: TGTGCCAGCAGCTTATTCAGGGTCACACAGGATACGCAGTATTTT.

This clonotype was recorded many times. The CDR3: CASSSPGHFEVETQYF. The CDR3 coding sequence is TGTGCCAGCAGTTCCCCGGGCCACTTTGAGGTGGAGACCCAGTACTTC. The chain couples TRBV6-5 to TRBJ2-5, with D unresolved. CDR3 length equals 16 residues. V was clipped by 4 bases and J by 5 bases, with 20 bases between them. CDR1 is MNHEY and CDR2 is SVGAGI in the germline V gene.

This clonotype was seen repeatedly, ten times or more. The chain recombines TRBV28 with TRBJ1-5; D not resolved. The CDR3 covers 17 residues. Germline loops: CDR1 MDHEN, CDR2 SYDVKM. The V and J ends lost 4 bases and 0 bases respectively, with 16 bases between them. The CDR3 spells CASSSPADPSSNQPQHF. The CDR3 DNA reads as TGTGCCAGCAGTTCCCCGGCAGACCCTTCTAGCAATCAGCCCCAGCATTTT.

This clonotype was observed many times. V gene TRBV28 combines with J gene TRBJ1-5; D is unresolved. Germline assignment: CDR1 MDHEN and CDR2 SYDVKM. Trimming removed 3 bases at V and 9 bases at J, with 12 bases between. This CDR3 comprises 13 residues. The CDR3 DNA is TGTGCCAGCAGTTTGCCTTCCGACCGGCCCCAGCATTTT. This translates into CASSLPSDRPQHF.

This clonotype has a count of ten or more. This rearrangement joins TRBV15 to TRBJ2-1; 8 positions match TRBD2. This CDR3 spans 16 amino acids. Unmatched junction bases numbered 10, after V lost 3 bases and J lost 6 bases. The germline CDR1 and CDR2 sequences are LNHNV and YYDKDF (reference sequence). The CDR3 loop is CATSRLREGRGNEQFF. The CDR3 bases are TGTGCCACCAGCAGGTTACGGGAGGGCCGGGGCAATGAGCAGTTCTTC.

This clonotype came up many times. In DNA form, the CDR3 reads TGTGCCAGCGGGGAACCGGGACAAGTAGCCAAAAACATTCAGTACTTC. Its translation is CASGEPGQVAKNIQYF. The gene calls are TRBV27 and TRBJ2-4, with a possible D match to TRBD1 (6 bases). The germline V and J ends were trimmed by 8 bases and 0 bases, with 17 bases remaining between them. The CDR3 runs 16 residues. Germline CDR1 MNHEY, CDR2 SMNVEV (reference sequence).

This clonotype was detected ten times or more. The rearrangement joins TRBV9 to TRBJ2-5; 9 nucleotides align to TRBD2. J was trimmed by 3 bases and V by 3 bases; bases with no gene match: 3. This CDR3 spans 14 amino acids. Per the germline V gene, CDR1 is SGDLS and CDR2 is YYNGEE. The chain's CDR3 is CASSERTSEETQYF. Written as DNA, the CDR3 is TGTGCCAGCAGCGAGAGGACTAGCGAAGAGACCCAGTACTTC.

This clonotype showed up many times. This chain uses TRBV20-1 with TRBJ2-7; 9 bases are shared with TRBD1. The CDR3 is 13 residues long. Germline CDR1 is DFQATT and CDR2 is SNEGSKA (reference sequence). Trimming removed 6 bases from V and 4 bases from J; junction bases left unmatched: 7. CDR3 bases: TGCAGTGCGACAGGGGGGATAGGGTACGAGCAGTACTTC. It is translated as CSATGGIGYEQYF.

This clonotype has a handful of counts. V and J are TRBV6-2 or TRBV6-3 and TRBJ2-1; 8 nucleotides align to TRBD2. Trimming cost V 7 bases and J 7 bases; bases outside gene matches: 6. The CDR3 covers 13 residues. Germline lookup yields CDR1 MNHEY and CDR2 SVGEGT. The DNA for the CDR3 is TGTGCCAGCACCCCTCGGGGGGGGAATGAGCAGTTCTTC. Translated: CASTPRGGNEQFF.

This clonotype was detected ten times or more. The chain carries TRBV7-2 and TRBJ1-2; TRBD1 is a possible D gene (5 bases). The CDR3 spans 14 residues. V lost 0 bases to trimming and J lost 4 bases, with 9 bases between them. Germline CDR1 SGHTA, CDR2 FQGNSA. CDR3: CASSLAGGVYGYTF. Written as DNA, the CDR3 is TGTGCCAGCAGCTTAGCGGGAGGGGTCTATGGCTACACCTTC.

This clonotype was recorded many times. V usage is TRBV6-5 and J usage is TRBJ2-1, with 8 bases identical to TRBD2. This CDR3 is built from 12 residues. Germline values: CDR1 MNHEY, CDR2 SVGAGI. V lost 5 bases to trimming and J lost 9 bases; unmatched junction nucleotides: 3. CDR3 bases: TGTGCCAGCAGTCGGGGGGGGAGTGAGCAGTTCTTC. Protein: CASSRGGSEQFF.

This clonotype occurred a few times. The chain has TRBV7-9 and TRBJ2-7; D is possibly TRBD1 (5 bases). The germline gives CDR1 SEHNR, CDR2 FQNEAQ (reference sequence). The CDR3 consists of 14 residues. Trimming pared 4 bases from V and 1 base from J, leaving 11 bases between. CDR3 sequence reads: CASSSDRQSYEQYF. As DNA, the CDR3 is TGTGCCAGCAGCTCTGACAGACAGTCCTACGAGCAGTACTTC.

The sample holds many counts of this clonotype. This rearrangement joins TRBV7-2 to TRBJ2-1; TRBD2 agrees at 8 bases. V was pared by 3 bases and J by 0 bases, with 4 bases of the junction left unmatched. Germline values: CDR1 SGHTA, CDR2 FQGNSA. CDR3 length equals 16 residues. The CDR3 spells CASSFWRGASYNEQFF. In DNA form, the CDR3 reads TGTGCCAGCAGCTTTTGGCGGGGGGCCTCCTACAATGAGCAGTTCTTC.

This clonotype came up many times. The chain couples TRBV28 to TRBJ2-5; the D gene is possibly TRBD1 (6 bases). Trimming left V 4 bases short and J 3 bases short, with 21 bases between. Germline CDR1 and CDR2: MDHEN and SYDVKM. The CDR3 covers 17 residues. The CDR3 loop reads CASSSGEVVGAKETQYF. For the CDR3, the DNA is TGTGCCAGCAGTTCTGGGGAAGTGGTGGGGGCCAAAGAGACCCAGTACTTC.

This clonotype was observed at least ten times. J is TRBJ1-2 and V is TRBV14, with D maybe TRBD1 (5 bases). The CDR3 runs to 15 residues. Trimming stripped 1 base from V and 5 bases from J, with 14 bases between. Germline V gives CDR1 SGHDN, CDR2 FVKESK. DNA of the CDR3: TGTGCCAGCAGCCAAGTGAGGGGCGTCGGGTATGGCTACACCTTC. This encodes CASSQVRGVGYGYTF.

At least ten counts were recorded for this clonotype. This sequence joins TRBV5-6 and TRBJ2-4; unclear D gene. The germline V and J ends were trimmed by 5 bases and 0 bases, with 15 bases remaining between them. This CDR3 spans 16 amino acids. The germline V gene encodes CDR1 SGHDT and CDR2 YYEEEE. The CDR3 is CASSPIDDSAKNIQYF. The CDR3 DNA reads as TGTGCCAGCAGTCCTATAGATGACTCAGCCAAAAACATTCAGTACTTC. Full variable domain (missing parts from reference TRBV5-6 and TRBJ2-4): DAGVTQSPTHLIKTRGQQVTLRCSPKSGHDTVSWYQQALGQGPQFIFQYYEEEERQRGNFPDRFSGHQFPNYSSELNVNALLLGDSALYLCASSPIDDSAKNIQYFGAGTRLSVL.

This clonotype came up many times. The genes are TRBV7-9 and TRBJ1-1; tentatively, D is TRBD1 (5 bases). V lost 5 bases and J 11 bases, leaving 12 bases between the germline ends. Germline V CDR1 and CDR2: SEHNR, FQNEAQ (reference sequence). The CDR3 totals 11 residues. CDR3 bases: TGTGCCAGCAGCCCCGGGGCAGATGCTTTCTTT. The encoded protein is CASSPGADAFF.

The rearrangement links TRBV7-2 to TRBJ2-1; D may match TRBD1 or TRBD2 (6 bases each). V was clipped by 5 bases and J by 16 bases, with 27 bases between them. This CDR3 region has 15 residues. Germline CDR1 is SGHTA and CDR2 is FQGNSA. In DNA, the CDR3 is TGTGCCAGCAGCACTAGGGGGGATCCGGGGGAAGGGTTATTCTTC. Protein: CASSTRGDPGEGLFF.

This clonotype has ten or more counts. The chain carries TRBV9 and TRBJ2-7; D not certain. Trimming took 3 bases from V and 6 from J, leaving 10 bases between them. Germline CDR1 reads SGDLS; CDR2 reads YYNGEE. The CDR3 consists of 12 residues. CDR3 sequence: CASSAALGEQYF. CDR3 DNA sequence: TGTGCCAGCAGCGCCGCGTTAGGCGAGCAGTACTTC. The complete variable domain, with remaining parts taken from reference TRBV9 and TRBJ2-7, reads DSGVTQTPKHLITATGQRVTLRCSPRSGDLSVYWYQQSLDQGLQFLIQYYNGEERAKGNILERFSAQQFPDLHSELNLSSLELGDSALYFCASSAALGEQYFGPGTRLTVT.